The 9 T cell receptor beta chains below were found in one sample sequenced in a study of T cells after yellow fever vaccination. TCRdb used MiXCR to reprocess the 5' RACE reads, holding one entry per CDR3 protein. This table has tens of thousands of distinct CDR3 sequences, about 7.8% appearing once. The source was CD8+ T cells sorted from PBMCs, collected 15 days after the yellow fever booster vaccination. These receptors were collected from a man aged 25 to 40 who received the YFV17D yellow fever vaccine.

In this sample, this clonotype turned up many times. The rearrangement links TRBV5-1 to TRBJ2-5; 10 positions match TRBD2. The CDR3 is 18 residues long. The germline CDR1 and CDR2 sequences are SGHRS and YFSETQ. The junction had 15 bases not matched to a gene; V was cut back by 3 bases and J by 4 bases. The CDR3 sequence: CASSWESRAGGSGETQYF. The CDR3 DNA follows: TGCGCCAGCAGCTGGGAAAGCAGAGCGGGAGGGTCCGGAGAGACCCAGTACTTC.

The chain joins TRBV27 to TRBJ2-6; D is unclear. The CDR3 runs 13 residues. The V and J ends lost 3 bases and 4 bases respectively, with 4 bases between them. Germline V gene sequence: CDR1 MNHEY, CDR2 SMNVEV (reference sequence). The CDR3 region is CASSFGGANVLTF. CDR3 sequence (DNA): TGTGCCAGCAGTTTTGGCGGGGCCAACGTCCTGACTTTC. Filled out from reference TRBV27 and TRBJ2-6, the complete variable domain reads EAQVTQNPRYLITVTGKKLTVTCSQNMNHEYMSWYRQDPGLGLRQIYYSMNVEVTDKGDVPEGYKVSRKEKRNFPLILESPSPNQTSLYFCASSFGGANVLTFGAGSRLTVL.

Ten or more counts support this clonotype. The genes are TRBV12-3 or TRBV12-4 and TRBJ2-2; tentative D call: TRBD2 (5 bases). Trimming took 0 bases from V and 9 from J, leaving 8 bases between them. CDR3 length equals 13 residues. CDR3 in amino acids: CASSLAGVRELFF. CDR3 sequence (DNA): TGTGCCAGCAGTTTAGCGGGAGTCAGGGAGCTGTTTTTT.

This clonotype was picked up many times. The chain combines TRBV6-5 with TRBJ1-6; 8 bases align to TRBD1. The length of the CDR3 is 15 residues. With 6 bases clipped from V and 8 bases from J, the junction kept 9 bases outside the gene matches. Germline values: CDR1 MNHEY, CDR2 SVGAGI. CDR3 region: CASRSSGTGDSPLHF. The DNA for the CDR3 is TGTGCCAGCAGGTCCTCCGGGACAGGAGATTCACCCCTCCACTTT.

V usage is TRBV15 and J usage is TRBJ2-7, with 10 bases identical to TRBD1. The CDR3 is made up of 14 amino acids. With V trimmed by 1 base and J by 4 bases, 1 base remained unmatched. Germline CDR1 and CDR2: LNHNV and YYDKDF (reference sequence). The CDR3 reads CATSRGTGGYEQYF. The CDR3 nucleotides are TGTGCCACCAGCAGAGGGACAGGGGGTTACGAGCAGTACTTC.

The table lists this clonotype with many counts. CDR3 coding DNA: TGTGCCAGCAGCTTGGCCGAAGGGACTAGCGGGAGCCTCGGCTACAATGAGCAGTTCTTC. Translating gives CASSLAEGTSGSLGYNEQFF. The V gene is TRBV5-6, the J gene TRBJ2-1; 14 bases are a match to TRBD2. This CDR3 has 20 residues. The trim removed 0 bases at V and 3 bases at J, leaving 11 bases unmatched. Looked up from germline, CDR1 is SGHDT and CDR2 is YYEEEE.

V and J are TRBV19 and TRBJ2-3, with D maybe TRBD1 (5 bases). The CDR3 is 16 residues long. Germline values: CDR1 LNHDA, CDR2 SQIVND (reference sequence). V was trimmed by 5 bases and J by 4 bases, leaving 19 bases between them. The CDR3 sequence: CASSLGAIGFSDTQYF. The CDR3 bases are TGTGCCAGTAGTCTAGGGGCTATAGGCTTTTCAGATACGCAGTATTTT.

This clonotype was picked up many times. CDR3 amino acids: CASTSKWGDYGYTF. The CDR3 region has the DNA TGTGCCAGCACCTCTAAGTGGGGTGACTATGGCTACACCTTC. The chain links TRBV28 to TRBJ1-2, with no clear D. Trimming took off 7 bases at V and 3 bases at J, with 15 bases between the two ends. The germline V gene has CDR1 MDHEN and CDR2 SYDVKM. The CDR3 runs to 14 residues.

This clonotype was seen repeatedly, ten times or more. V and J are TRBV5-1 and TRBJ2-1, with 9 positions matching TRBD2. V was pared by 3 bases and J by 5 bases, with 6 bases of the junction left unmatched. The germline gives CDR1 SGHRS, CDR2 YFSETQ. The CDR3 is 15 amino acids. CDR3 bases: TGCGCCAGCAGCTCGGGCAGCGGGGGGAACAATGAGCAGTTCTTC. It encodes CASSSGSGGNNEQFF.